This T cell receptor beta chain comes out of a study of T and B cells in COVID-19 patients. V was trimmed by 2 bases and J by 2 bases, leaving 21 bases between them. Looked up from germline, CDR1 is LNHNV and CDR2 is YYDKDF (reference sequence). The CDR3 totals 18 residues. TRB rearrangements were amplified by multiplex PCR with BIOMED2 TRB-A/B primers. TCRdb ran MiXCR on the multiplex PCR reads and lists one entry per CDR3 protein. The data hold around 10,000 distinct CDR3 sequences, with roughly 33% observed a single time. Blood genomic DNA input for TRB amplification was about 240-550 ng. The receptor's source is a human donor with active COVID-19. The chain carries TRBV15 and TRBJ1-2, with D possibly matching TRBD1 (6 bases). The sample was blood. In nucleotides, the CDR3 is TGTGCCACCAGCAGAACAAGGGGGGGCAGTCGCGGGAACTATGGCTACACCTTC. It encodes CATSRTRGGSRGNYGYTF.